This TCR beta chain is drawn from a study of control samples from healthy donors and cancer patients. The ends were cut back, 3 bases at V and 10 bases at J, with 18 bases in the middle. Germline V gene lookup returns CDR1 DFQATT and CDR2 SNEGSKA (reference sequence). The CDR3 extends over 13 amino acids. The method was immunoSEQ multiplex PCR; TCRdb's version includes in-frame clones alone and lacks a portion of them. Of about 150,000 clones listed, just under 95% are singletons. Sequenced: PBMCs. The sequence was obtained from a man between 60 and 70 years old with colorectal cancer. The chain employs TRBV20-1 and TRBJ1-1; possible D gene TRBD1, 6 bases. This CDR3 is CSASSFSEGGAFF. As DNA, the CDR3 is TGCAGTGCTAGTAGCTTCTCGGAGGGGGGAGCTTTCTTT.